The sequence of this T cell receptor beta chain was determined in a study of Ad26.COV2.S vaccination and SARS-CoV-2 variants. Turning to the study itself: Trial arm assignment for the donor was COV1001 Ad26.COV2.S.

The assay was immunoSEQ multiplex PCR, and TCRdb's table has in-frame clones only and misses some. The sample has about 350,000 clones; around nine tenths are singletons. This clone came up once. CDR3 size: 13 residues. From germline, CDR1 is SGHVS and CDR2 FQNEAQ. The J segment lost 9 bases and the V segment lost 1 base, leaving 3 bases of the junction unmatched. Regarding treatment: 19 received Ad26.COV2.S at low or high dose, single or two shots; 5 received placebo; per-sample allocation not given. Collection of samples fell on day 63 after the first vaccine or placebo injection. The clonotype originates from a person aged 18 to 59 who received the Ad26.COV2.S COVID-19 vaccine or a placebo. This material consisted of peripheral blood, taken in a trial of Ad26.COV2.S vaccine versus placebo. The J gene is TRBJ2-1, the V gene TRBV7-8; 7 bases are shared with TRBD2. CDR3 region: CASSLDWGGEQFF. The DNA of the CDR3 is TGTGCCAGCAGCTTAGATTGGGGGGGTGAGCAGTTCTTC. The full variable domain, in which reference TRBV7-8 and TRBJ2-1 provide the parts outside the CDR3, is GAGVSQSPRYKVAKRGQDVALRCDPISGHVSLFWYQQALGQGPEFLTYFQNEAQLDKSGLPSDRFFAERPEGSVSTLKIQRTQQEDSAVYLCASSLDWGGEQFFGPGTRLTVL.